A selection of T cell receptor beta chains follows, all from one sample in a study of T cell changes during pregnancy in multiple sclerosis. Clones were read by immunoSEQ multiplex PCR, and TCRdb kept only the in-frame ones, dropping some. The sample holds under 90,000 clones, roughly 92% seen once. Sequences were derived from peripheral blood, sampled after pregnancy. These receptors all stem from a female donor in good health, enrolled as a control in a pregnancy study. Each CDR3 is given with its conserved first and last residue. The order of the fields is clone size, D gene, V gene, J gene, CDR3 DNA, CDR3 protein. The D gene is left open where the match is weak. Clone size appears in some rows only: once, few, many, or a class for an expanded clone.

>NA|TRBD1|TRBV6-5|TRBJ1-2
TGTGCCAGCAGTGCCCCAAACAGGGGATCCTATGGCTACACCTTC
CASSAPNRGSYGYTF
>NA|TRBD2|TRBV19|TRBJ2-4
TGTGCCAGTAAGGGACTAGCGGGGACCTATTGGTGCAAAAACATTCAGTACTTC
CASKGLAGTYWCKNIQYF
>NA|TRBD1|TRBV10-2|TRBJ1-6
TGCGCCAGCAGAGAGACAGGGGGGCATTCACCCCTCCACTTT
CASRETGGHSPLHF
>NA|TRBD1|TRBV9|TRBJ2-7
TGTGCCAGCAGCGACGGGACAGGGGTCTCCTACGAGCAGTACTTC
CASSDGTGVSYEQYF
>NA|NA|TRBV7-8|TRBJ2-5
TGTGCCAGCAGCTGGCGAGGTGTCGGGGAGACCCAGTACTTC
CASSWRGVGETQYF
>NA|NA|TRBV5-1|TRBJ2-7
TGCGCCAGCAGCTTGGATGAGACAATGTGGGAGCAGTACTTC
CASSLDETMWEQYF
>NA|TRBD2|TRBV4-2|TRBJ2-2
TGTGCCAGCAGCCAAAAAGCGGGGGACAACACCGGGGAGCTGTTTTTT
CASSQKAGDNTGELFF
>NA|NA|TRBV4-3|TRBJ2-7
TGCGCCAGCAGCCAAGTCCGAGGTGACGAGCAGTACTTC
CASSQVRGDEQYF
>NA|NA|TRBV19|TRBJ2-7
TGTGCCAGTAGTATAGAGGTAGGGCAGGGGTACGAGCAGTACTTC
CASSIEVGQGYEQYF
>medium-sized|TRBD2|TRBV6-4|TRBJ2-1
TGTGCCAGCAGTGACTCTAGCGGGGGGGCCAATGAGCAGTTCTTC
CASSDSSGGANEQFF
>NA|NA|TRBV27|TRBJ2-3
TGTGCCAGCCGCCTCCTTCGGGGCACAGATACGCAGTATTTT
CASRLLRGTDTQYF
>NA|NA|TRBV2|TRBJ2-5
TGTGCCAGCAGACCCCCAGCCCCAGCGTGGGAGACCCAGTACTTC
CASRPPAPAWETQYF
>NA|TRBD2|TRBV19|TRBJ2-7
TGTGCCAGTAGTAAAACTAGCGACACCTACGAGCAGTACTTC
CASSKTSDTYEQYF
>NA|NA|TRBV9|TRBJ1-5
TGTGCCAGCAGCGTAGGAGAAGAATCGGGTCAGCCCCAGCATTTT
CASSVGEESGQPQHF
>NA|NA|TRBV21-1|TRBJ2-7
TGTGCCAGCAGCCTCCCGAGGACTACTCTCTACGAGCAGTACTTC
CASSLPRTTLYEQYF
>NA|NA|TRBV6-1|TRBJ1-6
TGTGCCAGCAGTGGATTCATACAGGGTACGCGTTCACCCCTCCACTTT
CASSGFIQGTRSPLHF
>NA|TRBD1|TRBV19|TRBJ1-6
TGTGCCAGCAAGACAGGGGGAGCCTATAATTCACCCCTCCACTTT
CASKTGGAYNSPLHF
>NA|TRBD2|TRBV7-2|TRBJ2-7
TGTGCCAGCAGCCTCAGACTAGCGGGTCCCTACGAGCAGTACTTC
CASSLRLAGPYEQYF
>NA|TRBD1|TRBV28|TRBJ2-7
TGTGCCAGCAGTTCGCCTGGTGGGACAGGGAGACCCGAGCAGTACTTC
CASSSPGGTGRPEQYF
>NA|NA|TRBV27|TRBJ2-7
TGTGCCAGCAGTTGGGCAGGGGCCTACGAGCAGTACTTC
CASSWAGAYEQYF
>NA|NA|TRBV4-1|TRBJ2-3
TGCGCCAGCAGCCAAGCTAGCGGCACAGATACGCAGTATTTT
CASSQASGTDTQYF
>NA|TRBD1|TRBV19|TRBJ1-5
TGTGCCAGTAGTATGGACAGGGGGCTTAGCAATCAGCCCCAGCATTTT
CASSMDRGLSNQPQHF
>NA|TRBD1|TRBV19|TRBJ2-2
TGTGCCAGTAGTATAGATTCACCGGGACAGGGGGCTCACGGGGAGCTGTTTTTT
CASSIDSPGQGAHGELFF
>NA|TRBD1|TRBV27|TRBJ1-6
TGTGCCAGCAGTCCCGGGACAGGGGAAACCTATAATTCACCCCTCCACTTT
CASSPGTGETYNSPLHF